The next 19 T cell receptor beta chains were all read from a single sample in a study of blood T cell repertoires in COVID-19. The data were produced by immunoSEQ multiplex PCR, yet TCRdb's version contains in-frame clones alone and is incomplete. The sample contains roughly 100,000 clones, approximately 86% of which appear only once. The source material was peripheral blood. The receptors originated from a woman older than 75 with acute or convalescent COVID-19.

This sequence joins TRBV19 and TRBJ1-1; possible D gene TRBD1, 6 bases. Germline CDR1 is LNHDA and CDR2 is SQIVND (reference sequence). V lost 4 bases to trimming and J lost 5 bases, with 20 bases between them. The CDR3 runs to 16 residues. This CDR3 is CASSTPIWTVTTEAFF. DNA of the CDR3: TGTGCCAGTAGTACCCCGATCTGGACAGTGACTACTGAAGCTTTCTTT.

V gene TRBV5-4 combines with J gene TRBJ1-2, with TRBD1 as a possible D gene (5 bases). The germline V and J ends were trimmed by 0 bases and 4 bases, with 7 bases remaining between them. The CDR3 is made up of 13 amino acids. Per the germline V gene, CDR1 is SGHNT and CDR2 is YYREEE (reference sequence). The CDR3 nucleotides read TGTGCCAGCAGCTTGGCTCAGGGCTATGGCTACACCTTC. It specifies CASSLAQGYGYTF.

Only a few counts were recorded for this clone. V gene TRBV10-3 combines with J gene TRBJ1-1; no clear D gene. Trimming removed 5 bases at V and 3 bases at J, with 10 bases between. Germline V CDR1 and CDR2: ENHRY, SYGVKD. CDR3 size: 13 residues. The CDR3: CAISYQADTEAFF. The CDR3 coding sequence is TGTGCCATCAGTTATCAGGCCGACACTGAAGCTTTCTTT.

The genes are TRBV12-3 or TRBV12-4 and TRBJ2-2; D gene ambiguous. Trimming removed 5 bases from V and 2 bases from J, with 3 bases in between. The CDR3 length is 12 residues. The CDR3 DNA sequence: TGTGCCAGCAGTCAAAACACCGGGGAGCTGTTTTTT. Translation: CASSQNTGELFF.

The V gene is TRBV19, the J gene TRBJ2-3; TRBD2 matches at 12 bases. The CDR3 spans 20 residues. CDR1 is LNHDA, CDR2 SQIVND, per germline (reference sequence). The V gene end was trimmed by 3 bases and the J gene end by 0 bases; junction bases not matched to a gene: 13. The CDR3 sequence is CASSITTSGGDNLSTDTQYF. CDR3 nucleotide sequence: TGTGCCAGTAGTATTACGACTAGCGGGGGTGACAATTTAAGCACAGATACGCAGTATTTT.

This chain joins TRBV9 and TRBJ2-1, with 11 bases fitting TRBD2. Germline V gene sequence: CDR1 SGDLS, CDR2 YYNGEE. V shed 2 bases, J shed 6 bases, and the junction held 4 bases outside the gene matches. The CDR3 sequence is 15 residues long. The chain's CDR3 is CASSVRLAGFNEQFF. DNA for the CDR3: TGTGCCAGCAGCGTCAGACTAGCGGGGTTCAATGAGCAGTTCTTC.

The chain couples TRBV5-1 to TRBJ2-3; no clear D gene. Germline V gene sequence: CDR1 SGHRS, CDR2 YFSETQ. This CDR3 has 13 amino acids. Trimming stripped 7 bases from V and 6 bases from J, with 15 bases between. In DNA form, the CDR3 reads TGCGCCAGCCGCCTACCCGCCGGGGATACGCAGTATTTT. Protein sequence: CASRLPAGDTQYF.

This chain joins TRBV3-1 (or the pseudogene TRBV3-2) and TRBJ1-5; the match to TRBD1 covers 8 bases. Per the germline V gene, CDR1 is LGHDT and CDR2 is YNNKEL (reference sequence). V trimming: 4 bases; J trimming: 5 bases; junction bases outside the gene matches: 4. The CDR3 extends over 14 amino acids. The CDR3 DNA follows: TGTGCCAGCAGCCGGACAGGGTCGTATCAGCCCCAGCATTTT. This encodes CASSRTGSYQPQHF.

The genes are TRBV5-6 and TRBJ1-4, with D perhaps matching TRBD1 (6 bases). The germline CDR1 and CDR2 sequences are SGHDT and YYEEEE. CDR3 length equals 13 residues. Trimming cost V 4 bases and J 8 bases, with 12 bases left between them. This CDR3 is CASSPQGREKLFF. CDR3 nucleotide sequence: TGTGCCAGCAGCCCACAGGGTCGGGAAAAACTGTTTTTT.

V is TRBV4-1 and J is TRBJ2-7; 9 bases fit TRBD1. Trimming cost V 2 bases and J 3 bases; bases outside gene matches: 8. The CDR3 extends over 16 amino acids. Germline V gene lookup returns CDR1 MGHRA and CDR2 YSYEKL. This CDR3 reads CASSQKSGQGYYEQYF. CDR3 coding DNA: TGCGCCAGCAGCCAAAAATCCGGACAGGGGTACTACGAGCAGTACTTC.

This clone came up a few times. CDR3 DNA: TGTGCCAGCACTCGGACAGGGAGCTACTATGGCTACACCTTC. It translates to CASTRTGSYYGYTF. The J gene is TRBJ1-2, the V gene TRBV28; 8 nucleotides line up with TRBD1. CDR1 and CDR2 from the germline V gene are MDHEN and SYDVKM. The CDR3 consists of 14 residues. Losses at the gene ends were 7 bases for V and 3 bases for J; bases not matched to a gene: 7.

This clone was counted between two and nine times. The genes are TRBV7-2 and TRBJ2-7, with D perhaps TRBD1 (6 bases). CDR3 length: 14 residues. The V and J ends lost 0 bases and 2 bases respectively, with 8 bases between them. Germline CDR1 is SGHTA and CDR2 is FQGNSA. The CDR3 DNA follows: TGTGCCAGCAGCTTAGCGCAGGGGACCTACGAGCAGTACTTC. Translating gives CASSLAQGTYEQYF.

V gene TRBV7-9 combines with J gene TRBJ2-3; TRBD2 matches 14 bases. Losses at the gene ends were 5 bases for V and 4 bases for J; bases not matched to a gene: 5. Germline values: CDR1 SEHNR, CDR2 FQNEAQ (reference sequence). This CDR3 has 16 residues. CDR3 DNA: TGTGCCAGCAGCGCCCCGACTAGCGGGGGGGCAGATACGCAGTATTTT. This translates into CASSAPTSGGADTQYF. Complete variable domain (other parts from reference TRBV7-9 and TRBJ2-3): DTGVSQNPRHKITKRGQNVTFRCDPISEHNRLYWYRQTLGQGPEFLTYFQNEAQLEKSRLLSDRFSAERPKGSFSTLEIQRTEQGDSAMYLCASSAPTSGGADTQYFGPGTRLTVL.

The CDR3 loop reads CATSDDILSYGYTF. The CDR3 nucleotides read TGTGCCACCAGCGATGACATACTCTCTTATGGCTACACCTTC. J is TRBJ1-2 and V is TRBV24-1; D is unresolved. CDR3 size: 14 residues. The germline CDR1 and CDR2 sequences are KGHDR and SFDVKD. V was cut by 7 bases and J by 5 bases, with 16 bases left in between.

The CDR3 DNA is TGCGCCAGCAGCCGGCTAGGAGCGATGAACACTGAAGCTTTCTTT. Residues: CASSRLGAMNTEAFF. This chain connects TRBV4-1 to TRBJ1-1; D is ambiguous. This CDR3 is 15 amino acids long. The ends were cut back, 4 bases at V and 0 bases at J, with 12 bases in the middle. CDR1 is MGHRA and CDR2 is YSYEKL in the germline V gene.

This clone appeared a single time. This chain uses TRBV7-3 with TRBJ2-1; possible D gene TRBD1, 6 bases. Germline CDR1 and CDR2: SGHTA and FQGTGA. The V gene lost 6 bases and the J gene lost 4 bases, with 13 bases spanning the gap. The length of the CDR3 is 14 residues. In nucleotides, the CDR3 is TGTGCCAGCAGTTCCGGGACACTTTACAATGAGCAGTTCTTC. Translation gives CASSSGTLYNEQFF.

This chain links TRBV5-1 with TRBJ2-2, with 9 bases fitting TRBD1. The CDR3 is 16 residues long. The V gene end was trimmed by 0 bases and the J gene end by 0 bases; junction bases not matched to a gene: 0. CDR1 and CDR2 (germline): SGHRS, YFSETQ. CDR3 coding DNA: TGCGCCAGCAGCTTGGGGGACAGGGCGAACACCGGGGAGCTGTTTTTT. Translation: CASSLGDRANTGELFF.

The gene calls are TRBV12-5 and TRBJ2-5, with 10 bases matching TRBD2. The junction had 11 bases not matched to a gene; V was cut back by 7 bases and J by 3 bases. Germline assignment: CDR1 LGHNT and CDR2 FRNRAP. The CDR3 is 16 amino acids. CDR3: CASALGSAGGKETQYF. DNA of the CDR3: TGTGCTAGTGCCCTGGGGTCAGCGGGGGGGAAAGAGACCCAGTACTTC.

V and J are TRBV28 and TRBJ2-2; 12 bases line up with TRBD1. This CDR3 has 17 residues. J gave up 2 bases and V 4 bases, and 5 bases lay outside the gene matches. Per the germline V gene, CDR1 is MDHEN and CDR2 is SYDVKM. CDR3 sequence reads: CASSSGQGALNTGELFF. In DNA, the CDR3 is TGTGCCAGCAGTTCGGGACAGGGGGCTCTAAACACCGGGGAGCTGTTTTTT.